This is a list of T cell receptor beta chains from one sample in a study of blood T cell repertoires in COVID-19. TCRdb's table, derived via immunoSEQ multiplex PCR, lists solely in-frame clones and lacks some. Among nearly 350,000 clones, 91% were seen once, and the ten largest hold around 3.3%. Material: peripheral blood. These receptors all come from a woman in her late teens or twenties who had recovered from COVID-19. The CDR3 runs from the conserved cysteine through the conserved F or W. Each record gives: D gene, V gene, J gene, clone size, CDR3 DNA, CDR3 protein. D genes are given only for firm matches. Size tells how often a clone was seen (once, few, many) or the class of an expanded clone, and some rows leave it out.

TRBD2	TRBV7-9	TRBJ2-2	.	TGTGCCAGCAGCTTAGGTAGGACTAGCGGAGTCACCGGGGAGCTGTTTTTT	CASSLGRTSGVTGELFF
.	TRBV2	TRBJ2-1	.	TGTGCCAGCATTGCGAGGGCCCCTCCTCTGTTCTTC	CASIARAPPLFF
TRBD2	TRBV27	TRBJ2-1	.	TGTGCCAGCAGTCCGGTCCGGGGAGGGAATGAGCAGTTCTTC	CASSPVRGGNEQFF
.	TRBV12-3/TRBV12-4	TRBJ2-5	.	TGTGCCAGCAGTCCCAGTGGCCAAGAGACCCAGTACTTC	CASSPSGQETQYF
TRBD2	TRBV11-2	TRBJ2-1	.	TGTGCCAGCAGTCGAAAGACTAGCGGGAGGGCCTACCTCTACAATGAGCAGTTCTTC	CASSRKTSGRAYLYNEQFF
.	TRBV4-3	TRBJ2-1	once	TGCGCCAGCAGCCCCTCATGGGCCGTGGGAGGGGGGCGCAATGAGCAGTTCTTC	CASSPSWAVGGGRNEQFF
TRBD1	TRBV5-5	TRBJ1-1	once	TGTGCCAGCAGGGTTAATCGGGACAGGGGGAACACTGAAGCTTTCTTT	CASRVNRDRGNTEAFF
.	TRBV2	TRBJ1-2	.	TGTGCCAGCAGTGAATTCGCACAGGACTATGGCTACACCTTC	CASSEFAQDYGYTF
.	TRBV7-9	TRBJ2-2	.	TGTGCCAGCAGCTTAGCCAGCGGGAACACCGGGGAGCTGTTTTTT	CASSLASGNTGELFF
.	TRBV6-1	TRBJ1-5	.	TGTGCCAGTAGCTTGGTTAGAAGCAATCAGCCCCAGCATTTT	CASSLVRSNQPQHF
TRBD1	TRBV19	TRBJ1-2	.	TGTGCCAGTAGGGAGCCGGGACAGGGAATCACTGGGACTGGCTACACCTTC	CASREPGQGITGTGYTF
.	TRBV2	TRBJ1-3	.	TGTGCCAGCAGAAGGGGAAGAACTGGAAACACCATATATTTT	CASRRGRTGNTIYF
.	TRBV4-3	TRBJ1-2	.	TGCGCCAGCAGCCAAGACCCGATCGACAGGAACTATGGCTACACCTTC	CASSQDPIDRNYGYTF
TRBD2	TRBV6-2/TRBV6-3	TRBJ2-5	.	TGTGCCAGCAGTTACGAAGCGGGAGGGCCCAACTTCGGAGAGACCCAGTACTTC	CASSYEAGGPNFGETQYF
.	TRBV7-2	TRBJ2-5	.	TGTGCCAGCAGCTTAGTTGCCACGGTCCAAGAGACCCAGTACTTC	CASSLVATVQETQYF
.	TRBV30	TRBJ2-5	once	TGTGCCTGGAGTGTAGCGAGGAGGGAGACCCAGTACTTC	CAWSVARRETQYF
.	TRBV4-1	TRBJ2-1	.	TGCGCCAGCAGCCTCCAAGCGGCCGATGAGCAGTTCTTC	CASSLQAADEQFF
TRBD2	TRBV28	TRBJ2-2	few	TGTGCCAGCAGTTCCGGACTAGCGGGAGACGTATTATTTTTCGACACCGGGGAGCTGTTTTTT	CASSSGLAGDVLFFDTGELFF
.	TRBV11-2	TRBJ1-2	.	TGTGCCAGCAGCTTTGTGGGGGCCGTCTATGGCTACACCTTC	CASSFVGAVYGYTF
.	TRBV6-6	TRBJ2-3	.	TGTGCCAGCAGTTACTCGAGAATCGGAGATACGCAGTATTTT	CASSYSRIGDTQYF
.	TRBV6-5	TRBJ2-6	.	TGTGCCAGCAGTACAGGAGACTCTGGGGCCAACGTCCTGACTTTC	CASSTGDSGANVLTF
.	TRBV28	TRBJ1-5	.	TGTGCCAGCAGTTTGACAGGCCACCCCGATCAGCCCCAGCATTTT	CASSLTGHPDQPQHF
.	TRBV21-1	TRBJ2-5	.	TGTGCCAGCAGCGCCCGGGACTCTAACAGGGAGACCCAGTACTTC	CASSARDSNRETQYF
.	TRBV19	TRBJ2-5	.	TGTGCCAGTAGCAAGCAGGGGTTGGAGACCCAGTACTTC	CASSKQGLETQYF
.	TRBV7-9	TRBJ2-3	once	TGTGCCAGCAGTCAAAGCACAGATACGCAGTATTTT	CASSQSTDTQYF
.	TRBV24-1	TRBJ2-2	.	TGTGCCACCAGTGGGGGAAGGGGGAACACCGGGGAGCTGTTTTTT	CATSGGRGNTGELFF
TRBD1	TRBV5-1	TRBJ1-1	.	TGCGCCAGCAGCTCCTCCGGGACAGGGGTGGGCACTGAAGCTTTCTTT	CASSSSGTGVGTEAFF
TRBD2	TRBV4-3	TRBJ2-1	once	TGCGCCAGCAGCCAAGATCCTGGGCTAGCGGTTCCCTACAATGAGCAGTTCTTC	CASSQDPGLAVPYNEQFF
TRBD1	TRBV11-2	TRBJ2-1	.	TGTGCCAGCACAACAGGGGGCAATGAGCAGTTCTTC	CASTTGGNEQFF
.	TRBV6-2/TRBV6-3	TRBJ1-1	.	TGTGCCAGCAGTCCGGTCCGCCGCGGTGAAGCTTTCTTT	CASSPVRRGEAFF
TRBD2	TRBV2	TRBJ2-1	.	TGTGCCAGCAGGGACAGGACTAGCGGGGGATACAATGAGCAGTTCTTC	CASRDRTSGGYNEQFF
TRBD1	TRBV4-3	TRBJ2-1	.	TGCGCCAGCAGCCAAGTATTCCTCTGGCAGGGGGCATGGAATGAGCAGTTCTTC	CASSQVFLWQGAWNEQFF
.	TRBV5-1	TRBJ2-3	.	TGCGCCAGCAGCTTGGAGGCGGGACCCGTCACAGATACGCAGTATTTT	CASSLEAGPVTDTQYF
TRBD1	TRBV6-9	TRBJ2-1	.	TGTGCCAGCAGTTCCTTAGACAGGGGGGATGAGCAGTTCTTC	CASSSLDRGDEQFF
TRBD2	TRBV14	TRBJ2-3	.	TGTGCCAGCAGCCAAGACTCCTTACCTACAACCGGGACTACCCCCACAGATACGCAGTATTTT	CASSQDSLPTTGTTPTDTQYF
.	TRBV27	TRBJ1-6	.	TGTGCCAGCAGTTATCGGACAGAATATAATTCACCCCTCCACTTT	CASSYRTEYNSPLHF
.	TRBV3-1/TRBV3-2	TRBJ1-4	.	TGTGCCAGCAGCCAGGAGGGTTACGGTGAAAAACTGTTTTTT	CASSQEGYGEKLFF